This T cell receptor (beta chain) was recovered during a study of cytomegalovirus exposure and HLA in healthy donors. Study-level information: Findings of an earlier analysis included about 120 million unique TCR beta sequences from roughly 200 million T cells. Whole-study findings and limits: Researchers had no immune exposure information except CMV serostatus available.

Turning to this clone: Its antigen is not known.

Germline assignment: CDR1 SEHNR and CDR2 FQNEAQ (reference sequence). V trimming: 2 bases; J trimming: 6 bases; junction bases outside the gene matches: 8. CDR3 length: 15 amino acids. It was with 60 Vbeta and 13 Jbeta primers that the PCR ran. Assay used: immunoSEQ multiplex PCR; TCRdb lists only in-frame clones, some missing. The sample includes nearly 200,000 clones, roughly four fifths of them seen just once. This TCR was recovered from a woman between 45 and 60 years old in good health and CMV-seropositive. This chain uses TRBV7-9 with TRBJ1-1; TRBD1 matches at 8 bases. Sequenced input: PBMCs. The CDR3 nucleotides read TGTGCCAGCAGCTTACCTTCAGGGGGCGCATCTGAAGCTTTCTTT. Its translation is CASSLPSGGASEAFF.